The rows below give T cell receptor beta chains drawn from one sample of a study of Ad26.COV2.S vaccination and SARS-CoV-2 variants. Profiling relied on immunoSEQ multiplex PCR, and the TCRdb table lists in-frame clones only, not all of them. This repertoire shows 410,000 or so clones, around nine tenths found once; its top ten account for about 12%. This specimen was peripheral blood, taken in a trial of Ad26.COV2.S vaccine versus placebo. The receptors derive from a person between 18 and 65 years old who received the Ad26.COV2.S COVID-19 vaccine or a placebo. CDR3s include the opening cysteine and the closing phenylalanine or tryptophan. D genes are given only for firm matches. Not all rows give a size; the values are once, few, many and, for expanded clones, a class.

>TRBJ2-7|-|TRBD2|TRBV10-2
TGCGCCAGCAGTACTAGCGGGTACGAGCAGTACTTC
CASSTSGYEQYF
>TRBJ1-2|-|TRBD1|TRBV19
TGTGCCAGTAGTATCCGGGACAGCTATGGCTACACCTTC
CASSIRDSYGYTF
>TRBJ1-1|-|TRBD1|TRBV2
TGTGCCAGCAGCCCCGGGACAGCCTTCACTGAAGCTTTCTTT
CASSPGTAFTEAFF
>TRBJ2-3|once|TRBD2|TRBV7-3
TGTGCCAGCAGCAGCGGGAGGGCCCCAGATACGCAGTATTTT
CASSSGRAPDTQYF
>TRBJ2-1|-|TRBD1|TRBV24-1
TGTGCCACCAGTGATCGCCCGACAGGGGGAAGGTCCTACAATGAGCAGTTCTTC
CATSDRPTGGRSYNEQFF
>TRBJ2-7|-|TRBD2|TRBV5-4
TGTGCCAGCAGCTTGGTAGGGCTAGCGGGAGCGGAGCAGTACTTC
CASSLVGLAGAEQYF
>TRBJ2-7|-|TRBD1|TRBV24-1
TGTGCCACCAGTGATACCCGGGACAGTTCATCCTACGAGCAGTACTTC
CATSDTRDSSSYEQYF
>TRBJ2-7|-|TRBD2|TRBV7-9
TGTGCCAGCAGCTTCCCGAGCGGGAGATACTACGAGCAGTACTTC
CASSFPSGRYYEQYF
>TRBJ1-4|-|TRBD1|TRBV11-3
TGTGCCAGCAGCTGCCGGGACAGAAGGGTGGGCGAAAAACTGTTTTTT
CASSCRDRRVGEKLFF
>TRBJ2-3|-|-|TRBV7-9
TGTGCCAGCAGCCCCCTCTCGGGAGAAACAGATACGCAGTATTTT
CASSPLSGETDTQYF
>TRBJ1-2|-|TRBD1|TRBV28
TGTGCCAGCAGTTTTGGCGGGACAGGGGGGGCCTATGGCTACACCTTC
CASSFGGTGGAYGYTF
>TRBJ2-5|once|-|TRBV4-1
TGCGCCAGCAGCAGCGGGGCAGGGGGCTTTGAGACCCAGTACTTC
CASSSGAGGFETQYF
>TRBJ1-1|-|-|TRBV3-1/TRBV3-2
TGTGCCAGCAGCTACTGGCAGGGGACCGAAAACACTGAAGCTTTCTTT
CASSYWQGTENTEAFF
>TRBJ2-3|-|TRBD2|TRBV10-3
TGTGCCATCAGTGATGGGCCTAGCGGGAATGTAGATACGCAGTATTTT
CAISDGPSGNVDTQYF
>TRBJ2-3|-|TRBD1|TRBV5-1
TGCGCCAGCAGCTTGGTGGCCGGGACAGACAACACAGATACGCAGTATTTT
CASSLVAGTDNTDTQYF
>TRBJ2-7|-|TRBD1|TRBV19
TGTGCCAGTAGTACCTCCGGGACAGGGATCTACGAGCAGTACTTC
CASSTSGTGIYEQYF
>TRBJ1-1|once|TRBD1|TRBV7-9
TGTGCCAGCAGCTTATTAGGCACAGGGGACACTGAAGCTTTCTTT
CASSLLGTGDTEAFF
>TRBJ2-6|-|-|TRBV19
TGTGCCAGCAGGTACCAAGACTCTGGGGCCAACGTCCTGACTTTC
CASRYQDSGANVLTF
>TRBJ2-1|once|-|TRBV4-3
TGCGCCAGCAGCCCCACAGGAGGATCCTACAATGAGCAGTTCTTC
CASSPTGGSYNEQFF
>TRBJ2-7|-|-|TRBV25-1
TGTGCCAGCAGTGGTCAGGGGCTTTCCTACGAGCAGTACTTC
CASSGQGLSYEQYF